A selection of T cell receptor beta chains follows, all from one sample in a study of blood T cell repertoires in COVID-19. The repertoire was sequenced with immunoSEQ multiplex PCR; TCRdb's copy has only in-frame clones and lacks some. Among 200,000 to 250,000 clones, 84% were seen once, and the ten largest hold less than 7%. Sequenced material: PBMCs or T cells enriched from blood (not recorded which). These receptors were obtained from a woman between 35 and 50 years old who had recovered from COVID-19. Both conserved end residues are part of each CDR3. Only part of the rows carry a size: once, few, many, or a class if the clone is expanded.

CDR3 protein,J gene,clone size,V gene
CASSLYREHGELFF,TRBJ2-2,NA,TRBV28
CASSLQGSNQPQHF,TRBJ1-5,NA,TRBV5-5
CAGSSTSGPNTGELFF,TRBJ2-2,NA,TRBV10-2
CASSPPGTLIGEQYF,TRBJ2-7,NA,TRBV7-9
CASSQVLGDNQPQHF,TRBJ1-5,NA,TRBV4-2
CASTSGRAFFPKVDTQYF,TRBJ2-3,NA,TRBV27
CASSPWGERYNEQFF,TRBJ2-1,NA,TRBV7-3
CASSLDPYGGEF,TRBJ2-7,NA,TRBV5-5
CASSLGPQRGQYF,TRBJ2-5,NA,TRBV5-1
CASRPTGTTYEQYF,TRBJ2-7,NA,TRBV19
CASSQGGLAGRGETQYF,TRBJ2-5,NA,TRBV4-1
CASSLQGEQFF,TRBJ2-1,NA,TRBV12-3/TRBV12-4
CSVSLAGTGLVGYTF,TRBJ1-2,few,TRBV29-1
CASSSTKGGRAHVEQFF,TRBJ2-1,NA,TRBV11-2
CASSEPPGTGDNQPQHF,TRBJ1-5,NA,TRBV6-1
CASSIGTAQGVQYF,TRBJ2-4,NA,TRBV18
CASSYYWTSGVYEQYF,TRBJ2-7,NA,TRBV27
CAISEFTTGELFF,TRBJ2-2,once,TRBV10-3
CASSLDQGLGQPQHF,TRBJ1-5,NA,TRBV7-6
CASSRTGGGTFDEQFF,TRBJ2-1,NA,TRBV14
CASFFAENSPLHF,TRBJ1-6,NA,TRBV2
CASGTRTGYSRNEQFF,TRBJ2-1,NA,TRBV28
CASSPDRVYGYTF,TRBJ1-2,NA,TRBV14
CASAGGQTSTDTQYF,TRBJ2-3,once,TRBV5-1
CASSVAESLRGTQYF,TRBJ2-3,NA,TRBV9
CASSSGLAGANEQFF,TRBJ2-1,NA,TRBV5-1
CASSPSRQVTGELFF,TRBJ2-2,NA,TRBV6-2/TRBV6-3
CASSPPPGQVGTGELFF,TRBJ2-2,few,TRBV28
CASSEEWEETYEQYF,TRBJ2-7,NA,TRBV6-1
CASSPGPYEQYF,TRBJ2-7,NA,TRBV7-2
CASSGLTGYGYTF,TRBJ1-2,once,TRBV5-1
CASKMTGMNTEAFF,TRBJ1-1,NA,TRBV19
CASAERLAGINEQFF,TRBJ2-1,NA,TRBV5-1
CASSPSGAAKNIQYF,TRBJ2-4,NA,TRBV18
CATSTGGSTEAFF,TRBJ1-1,NA,TRBV24-1
CASSQTGTGLAVFNNEQFF,TRBJ2-1,NA,TRBV4-3
CASSSMGLAGANTQYF,TRBJ2-3,NA,TRBV4-1
CASSGTSGANEKLFF,TRBJ1-4,NA,TRBV5-6
CASSPLSGTDTQYF,TRBJ2-3,NA,TRBV27